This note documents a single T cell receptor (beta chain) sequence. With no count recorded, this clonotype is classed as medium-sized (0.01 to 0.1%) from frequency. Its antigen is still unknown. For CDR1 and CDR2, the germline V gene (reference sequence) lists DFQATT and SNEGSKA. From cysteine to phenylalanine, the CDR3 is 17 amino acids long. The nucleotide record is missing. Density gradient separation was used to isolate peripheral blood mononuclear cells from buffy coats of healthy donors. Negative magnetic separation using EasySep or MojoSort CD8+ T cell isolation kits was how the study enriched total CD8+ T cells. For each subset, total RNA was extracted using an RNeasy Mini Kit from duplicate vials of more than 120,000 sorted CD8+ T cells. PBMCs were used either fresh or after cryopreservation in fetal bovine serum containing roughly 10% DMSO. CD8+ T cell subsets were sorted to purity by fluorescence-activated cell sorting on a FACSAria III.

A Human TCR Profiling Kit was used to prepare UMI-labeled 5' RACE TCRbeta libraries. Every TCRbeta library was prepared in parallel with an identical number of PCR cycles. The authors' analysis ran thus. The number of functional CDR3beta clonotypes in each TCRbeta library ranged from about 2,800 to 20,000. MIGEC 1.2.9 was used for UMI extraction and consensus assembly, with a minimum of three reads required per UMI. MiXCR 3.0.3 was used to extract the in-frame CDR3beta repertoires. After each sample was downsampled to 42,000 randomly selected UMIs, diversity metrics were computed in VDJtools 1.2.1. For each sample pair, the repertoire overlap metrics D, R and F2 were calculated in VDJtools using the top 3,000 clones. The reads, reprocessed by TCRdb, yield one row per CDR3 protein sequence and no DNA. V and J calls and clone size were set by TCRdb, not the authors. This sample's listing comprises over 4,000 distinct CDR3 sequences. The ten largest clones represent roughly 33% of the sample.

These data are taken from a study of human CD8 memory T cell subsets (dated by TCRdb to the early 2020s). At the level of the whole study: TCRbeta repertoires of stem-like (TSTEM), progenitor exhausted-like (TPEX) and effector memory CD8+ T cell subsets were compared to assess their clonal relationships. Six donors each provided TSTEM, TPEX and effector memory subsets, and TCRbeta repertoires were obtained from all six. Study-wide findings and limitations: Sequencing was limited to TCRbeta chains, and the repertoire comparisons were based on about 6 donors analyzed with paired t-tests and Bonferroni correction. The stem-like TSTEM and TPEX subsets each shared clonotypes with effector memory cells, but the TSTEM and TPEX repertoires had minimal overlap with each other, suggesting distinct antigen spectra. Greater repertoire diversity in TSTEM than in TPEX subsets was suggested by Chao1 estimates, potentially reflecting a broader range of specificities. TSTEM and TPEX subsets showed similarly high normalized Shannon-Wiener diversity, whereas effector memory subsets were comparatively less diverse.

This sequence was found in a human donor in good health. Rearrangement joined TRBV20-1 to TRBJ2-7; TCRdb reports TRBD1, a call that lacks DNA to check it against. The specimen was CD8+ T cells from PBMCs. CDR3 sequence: CSALLAATRGFIYEQYF.